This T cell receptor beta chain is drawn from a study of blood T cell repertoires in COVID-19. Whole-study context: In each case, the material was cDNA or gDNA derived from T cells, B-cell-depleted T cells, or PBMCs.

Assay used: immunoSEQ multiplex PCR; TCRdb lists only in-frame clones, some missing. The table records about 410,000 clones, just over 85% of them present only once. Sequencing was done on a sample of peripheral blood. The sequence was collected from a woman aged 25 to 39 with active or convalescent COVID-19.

The CDR3 spells CASSWRGEDTQYF. In nucleotides, the CDR3 is TGTGCCAGCAGTTGGCGGGGGGAAGATACGCAGTATTTT. The chain carries TRBV6-5 and TRBJ2-3, with 8 bases lining up with TRBD2. Per germline, CDR1 MNHEY and CDR2 SVGAGI. Trimming at V came to 4 bases and at J to 5 bases, leaving 2 bases not matched to a gene. This CDR3 is 13 amino acids long.